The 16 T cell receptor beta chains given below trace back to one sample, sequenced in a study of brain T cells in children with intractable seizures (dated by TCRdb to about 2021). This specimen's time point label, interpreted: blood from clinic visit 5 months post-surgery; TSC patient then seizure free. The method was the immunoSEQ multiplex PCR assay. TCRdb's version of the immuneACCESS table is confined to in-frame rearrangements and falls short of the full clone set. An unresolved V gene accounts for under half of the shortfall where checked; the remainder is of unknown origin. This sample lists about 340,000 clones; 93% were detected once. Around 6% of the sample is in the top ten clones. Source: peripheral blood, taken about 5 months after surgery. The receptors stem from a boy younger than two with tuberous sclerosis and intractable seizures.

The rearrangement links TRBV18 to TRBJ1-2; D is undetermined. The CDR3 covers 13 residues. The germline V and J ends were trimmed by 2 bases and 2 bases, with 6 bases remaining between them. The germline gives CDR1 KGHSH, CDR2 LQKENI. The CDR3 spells CASSPNPNYGYTF. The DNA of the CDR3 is TGTGCCAGCTCACCAAACCCCAACTATGGCTACACCTTC. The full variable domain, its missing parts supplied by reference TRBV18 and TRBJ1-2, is NAGVMQNPRHLVRRRGQEARLRCSPMKGHSHVYWYRQLPEEGLKFMVYLQKENIIDESGMPKERFSAEFPKEGPSILRIQQVVRGDSAAYFCASSPNPNYGYTFGSGTRLTVV.

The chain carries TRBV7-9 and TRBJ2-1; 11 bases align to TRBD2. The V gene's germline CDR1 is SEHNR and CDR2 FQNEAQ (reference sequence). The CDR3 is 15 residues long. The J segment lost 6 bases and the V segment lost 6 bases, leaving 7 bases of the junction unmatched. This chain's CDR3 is CASSSPGTSGNEQFF. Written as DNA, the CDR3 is TGTGCCAGCAGTTCTCCGGGGACTAGCGGCAATGAGCAGTTCTTC.

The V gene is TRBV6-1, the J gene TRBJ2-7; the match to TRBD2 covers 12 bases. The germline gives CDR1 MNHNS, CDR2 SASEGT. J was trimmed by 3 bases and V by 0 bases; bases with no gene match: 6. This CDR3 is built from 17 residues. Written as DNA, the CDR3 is TGTGCCAGCAGTGAAGCAGCTGCGACTAGCGGGAGCTACGAGCAGTACTTC. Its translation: CASSEAAATSGSYEQYF.

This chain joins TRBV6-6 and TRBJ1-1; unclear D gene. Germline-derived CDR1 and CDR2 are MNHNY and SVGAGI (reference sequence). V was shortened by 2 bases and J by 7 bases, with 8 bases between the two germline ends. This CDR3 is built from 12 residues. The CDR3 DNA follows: TGTGCCAGCAGTTACGCGGACGGTGAAGCTTTCTTT. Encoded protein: CASSYADGEAFF.

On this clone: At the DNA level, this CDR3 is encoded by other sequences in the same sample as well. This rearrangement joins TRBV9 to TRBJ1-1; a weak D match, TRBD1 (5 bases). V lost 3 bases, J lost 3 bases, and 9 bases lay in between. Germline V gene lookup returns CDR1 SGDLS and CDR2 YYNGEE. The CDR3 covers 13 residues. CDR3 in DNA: TGTGCCAGCAGCGGCCAGGGCGACACTGAAGCTTTCTTT. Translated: CASSGQGDTEAFF.

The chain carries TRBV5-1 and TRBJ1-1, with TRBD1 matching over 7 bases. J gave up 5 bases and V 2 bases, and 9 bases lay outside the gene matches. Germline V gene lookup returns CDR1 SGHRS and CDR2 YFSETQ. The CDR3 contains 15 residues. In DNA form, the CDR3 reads TGCGCCAGCAGCTTCCTCGACAGGGTTGGGACTGAAGCTTTCTTT. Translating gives CASSFLDRVGTEAFF.

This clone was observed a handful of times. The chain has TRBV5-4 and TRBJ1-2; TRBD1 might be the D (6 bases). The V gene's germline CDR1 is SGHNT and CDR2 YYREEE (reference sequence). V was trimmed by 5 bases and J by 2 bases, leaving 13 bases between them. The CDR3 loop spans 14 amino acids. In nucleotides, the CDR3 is TGTGCCAGCAGTGGGGGACATCTAAACTATGGCTACACCTTC. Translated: CASSGGHLNYGYTF.

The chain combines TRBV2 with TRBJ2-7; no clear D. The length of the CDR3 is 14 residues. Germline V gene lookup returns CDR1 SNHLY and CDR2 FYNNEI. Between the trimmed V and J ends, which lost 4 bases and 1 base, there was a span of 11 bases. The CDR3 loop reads CASSAGRTSYEQYF. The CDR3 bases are TGTGCCAGCAGTGCGGGCAGAACTTCCTACGAGCAGTACTTC.

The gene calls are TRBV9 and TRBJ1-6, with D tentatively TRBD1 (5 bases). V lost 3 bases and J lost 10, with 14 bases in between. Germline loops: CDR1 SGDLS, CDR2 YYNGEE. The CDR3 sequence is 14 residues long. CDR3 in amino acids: CASSASGAKSPLHF. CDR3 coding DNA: TGTGCCAGCAGCGCCTCCGGGGCAAAATCACCCCTCCACTTT.

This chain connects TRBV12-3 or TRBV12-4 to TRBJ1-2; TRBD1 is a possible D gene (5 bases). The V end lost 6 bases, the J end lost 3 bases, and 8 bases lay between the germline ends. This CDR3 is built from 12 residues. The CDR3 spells CASRRGDYGYTF. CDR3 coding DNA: TGTGCCAGCAGGAGAGGGGACTATGGCTACACCTTC.

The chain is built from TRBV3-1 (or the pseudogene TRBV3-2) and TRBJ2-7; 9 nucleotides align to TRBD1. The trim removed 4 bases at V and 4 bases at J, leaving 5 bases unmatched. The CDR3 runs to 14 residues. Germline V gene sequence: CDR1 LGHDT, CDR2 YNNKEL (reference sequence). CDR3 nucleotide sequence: TGTGCCAGCAGCCCGGGACAGGGAATATACGAGCAGTACTTC. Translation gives CASSPGQGIYEQYF.

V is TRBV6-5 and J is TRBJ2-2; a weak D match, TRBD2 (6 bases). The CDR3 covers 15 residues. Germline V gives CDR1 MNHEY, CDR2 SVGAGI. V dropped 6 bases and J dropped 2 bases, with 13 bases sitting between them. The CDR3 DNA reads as TGTGCCAGCAGCCTACGGGACTTAAACACCGGGGAGCTGTTTTTT. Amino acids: CASSLRDLNTGELFF.

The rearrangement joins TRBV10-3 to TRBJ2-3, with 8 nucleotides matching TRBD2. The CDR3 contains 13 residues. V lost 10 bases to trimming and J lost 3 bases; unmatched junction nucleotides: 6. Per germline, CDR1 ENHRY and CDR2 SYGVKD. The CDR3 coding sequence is TGTGCCACAAAGCGGGAGCCGACAGATACGCAGTATTTT. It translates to CATKREPTDTQYF.

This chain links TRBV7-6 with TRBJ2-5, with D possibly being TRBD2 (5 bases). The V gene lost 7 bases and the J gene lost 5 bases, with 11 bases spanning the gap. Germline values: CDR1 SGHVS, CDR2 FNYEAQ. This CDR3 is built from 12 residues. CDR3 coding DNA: TGTGCCAGCACCCTAGGCGGGGAGACCCAGTACTTC. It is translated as CASTLGGETQYF. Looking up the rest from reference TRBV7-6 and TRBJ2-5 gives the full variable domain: GAGVSQSPRYKVTKRGQDVALRCDPISGHVSLYWYRQALGQGPEFLTYFNYEAQQDKSGLPNDRFSAERPEGSISTLTIQRTEQRDSAMYRCASTLGGETQYFGPGTRLLVL.

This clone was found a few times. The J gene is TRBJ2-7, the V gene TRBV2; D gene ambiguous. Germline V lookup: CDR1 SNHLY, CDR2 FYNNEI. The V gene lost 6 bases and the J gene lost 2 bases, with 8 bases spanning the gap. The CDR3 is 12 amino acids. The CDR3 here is CASRAETYEQYF. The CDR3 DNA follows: TGTGCCAGCAGGGCCGAGACCTACGAGCAGTACTTC.

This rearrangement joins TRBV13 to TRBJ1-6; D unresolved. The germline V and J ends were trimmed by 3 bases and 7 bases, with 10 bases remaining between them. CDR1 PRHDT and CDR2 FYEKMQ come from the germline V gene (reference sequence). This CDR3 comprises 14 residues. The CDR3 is CASSFFVTNSPLHF. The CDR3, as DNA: TGTGCCAGCAGCTTCTTCGTAACGAATTCACCCCTCCACTTT. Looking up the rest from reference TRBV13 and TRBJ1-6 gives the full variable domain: AAGVIQSPRHLIKEKRETATLKCYPIPRHDTVYWYQQGPGQDPQFLISFYEKMQSDKGSIPDRFSAQQFSDYHSELNMSSLELGDSALYFCASSFFVTNSPLHFGNGTRLTVT.